The 18 T cell receptor beta chains below come from one sample, sequenced in a study of T cell responses to AZD1222 COVID-19 vaccine. Generated by immunoSEQ multiplex PCR, the TCRdb table keeps only in-frame clones and is missing some. The sample carries over 130,000 clones, approximately 90% recorded once. Sequencing was performed on peripheral blood, taken 28 days after the second AZD1222 dose. Receptors were obtained from an adult who received the AZD1222 COVID-19 vaccine.

The chain combines TRBV10-3 with TRBJ1-3; D gene uncertain. V was clipped by 5 bases and J by 0 bases, with 8 bases between them. Germline V gives CDR1 ENHRY, CDR2 SYGVKD. The CDR3 has 14 residues. The CDR3 nucleotides read TGTGCCATCAGTTCCCCCAGCTCTGGAAACACCATATATTTT. It is translated as CAISSPSSGNTIYF.

This chain links TRBV19 with TRBJ2-4, with TRBD1 as a possible D gene (5 bases). This CDR3 is built from 15 residues. Trimming left V 5 bases short and J 0 bases short, with 11 bases between. Germline loops: CDR1 LNHDA, CDR2 SQIVND (reference sequence). CDR3 residues: CASSHPGRAKNIQYF. For the CDR3, the DNA is TGTGCCAGTAGTCACCCAGGGCGAGCCAAAAACATTCAGTACTTC.

This sequence joins TRBV7-9 and TRBJ1-6, with D tentatively TRBD1 (5 bases). The V end lost 7 bases, the J end lost 6 bases, and 16 bases lay between the germline ends. This CDR3 comprises 15 residues. Germline lookup yields CDR1 SEHNR and CDR2 FQNEAQ (reference sequence). CDR3 in amino acids: CASTTLGASNSPLHF. The CDR3 DNA reads as TGTGCCAGCACAACCCTCGGGGCTAGTAATTCACCCCTCCACTTT.

Written as DNA, the CDR3 is TGTGCCAGCCGTTTCCCGTTACAAACTGGGGCCAACGTCCTGACTTTC. As protein: CASRFPLQTGANVLTF. The J gene is TRBJ2-6, the V gene TRBV2; D is unclear. The CDR3 contains 16 residues. From germline, CDR1 is SNHLY and CDR2 FYNNEI. V was trimmed by 8 bases and J by 2 bases, leaving 16 bases between them.

The chain recombines TRBV10-3 with TRBJ1-5; the D gene is possibly TRBD1 (5 bases). The ends were cut back, 11 bases at V and 9 bases at J, with 20 bases in the middle. The V gene's germline CDR1 is ENHRY and CDR2 SYGVKD. This CDR3 comprises 13 residues. CDR3 DNA sequence: TGTGCCTCTCGGGCAGACGGACAACCGCCCCAGCATTTT. Protein product: CASRADGQPPQHF.

This chain links TRBV1 with TRBJ2-1; TRBD2 was called by the table and not checked on the DNA. TRBV1 is flagged as a pseudogene. The CDR3 spans 21 residues. DNA of the CDR3: TGCACCAGCAGCCAAGGGGCCCTCTCTAGCGGGAGTATGTCGTCCTACAATGAGCAGTTCTTC. This encodes CTSSQGALSSGSMSSYNEQFF.

The chain couples TRBV2 to TRBJ1-2; D might be TRBD1 (5 bases). Germline V lookup: CDR1 SNHLY, CDR2 FYNNEI. CDR3 length: 13 residues. Deletions cut 5 bases from V and 5 bases from J, with 12 bases between. CDR3: CASSREQAYGYTF. The CDR3, as DNA: TGTGCCAGCAGTAGAGAACAGGCTTATGGCTACACCTTC.

The chain combines TRBV12-3 or TRBV12-4 with TRBJ2-1; 7 bases are a match to TRBD2. V was clipped by 8 bases and J by 2 bases; unmatched bases: 3. The length of the CDR3 is 13 residues. The chain's CDR3 is CASCRGAYNEQFF. In DNA form, the CDR3 reads TGTGCCAGCTGTCGGGGGGCCTACAATGAGCAGTTCTTC.

The gene calls are TRBV18 and TRBJ1-4, with TRBD1 identical over 8 bases. Germline V gene lookup returns CDR1 KGHSH and CDR2 LQKENI. The CDR3 spans 15 residues. Unmatched junction bases numbered 8, after V lost 4 bases and J lost 7 bases. This CDR3 is CASSRGQVEVEKLFF. DNA of the CDR3: TGTGCCAGCTCACGGGGACAGGTCGAGGTTGAAAAACTGTTTTTT.

V and J are TRBV11-3 and TRBJ2-1, with TRBD1 identical over 8 bases. V trimming: 0 bases; J trimming: 3 bases; junction bases outside the gene matches: 4. Germline V gene sequence: CDR1 SGHNT, CDR2 YENEEA. The length of the CDR3 is 16 residues. CDR3 bases: TGTGCCAGCAGCTTAGAGGCAGGGGGCCTCTACAATGAGCAGTTCTTC. Its protein product is CASSLEAGGLYNEQFF.

The chain employs TRBV24-1 and TRBJ2-1, with TRBD2 identical over 10 bases. Trimming at V came to 1 base and at J to 7 bases, leaving 6 bases not matched to a gene. The CDR3 spans 16 residues. Germline assignment: CDR1 KGHDR and CDR2 SFDVKD. CDR3 residues: CATSDFAAGGPNEQFF. The CDR3 nucleotides read TGTGCCACCAGTGATTTCGCAGCGGGAGGGCCGAATGAGCAGTTCTTC.

The V gene is TRBV6-1, the J gene TRBJ1-4; weak D call: TRBD1 (5 bases). Germline CDR1 reads MNHNS; CDR2 reads SASEGT. The CDR3 covers 14 residues. Trimming took off 3 bases at V and 4 bases at J, with 9 bases between the two ends. The chain's CDR3 is CASSETVNNEKLFF. CDR3 in DNA: TGTGCCAGCAGTGAGACAGTCAATAATGAAAAACTGTTTTTT.

This clone has only a few counts. V and J are TRBV25-1 and TRBJ1-5; D might be TRBD1 (5 bases). CDR1 MGHDK and CDR2 SYGVNS come from the germline V gene. The V gene lost 4 bases and the J gene lost 6 bases, with 13 bases spanning the gap. CDR3 size: 14 residues. CDR3 coding DNA: TGTGCCAGCAGTGGGGCAGGGTCGGGTCAGCCCCAGCATTTT. Its translation: CASSGAGSGQPQHF.

The count of this clone is one. The CDR3 DNA is TGTGCCAGCAGCGCGACCTCCGAAGCTTTCTTT. Protein sequence: CASSATSEAFF. V usage is TRBV12-3 or TRBV12-4 and J usage is TRBJ1-1; D is ambiguous. The ends were cut back, 6 bases at V and 8 bases at J, with 10 bases in the middle. This CDR3 spans 11 amino acids.

V usage is TRBV5-4 and J usage is TRBJ2-7, with TRBD1 identical over 10 bases. The V gene end was trimmed by 6 bases and the J gene end by 1 base; junction bases not matched to a gene: 4. CDR1 and CDR2 from the germline V gene are SGHNT and YYREEE (reference sequence). The CDR3 contains 14 residues. The CDR3 sequence: CASTRTGGSYEQYF. CDR3 coding DNA: TGTGCCAGCACCCGGACAGGGGGGTCCTACGAGCAGTACTTC.

This chain links TRBV3-1 (or the pseudogene TRBV3-2) with TRBJ2-5; D is undetermined. The germline V and J ends were trimmed by 0 bases and 7 bases, with 6 bases remaining between them. CDR1 and CDR2 (germline): LGHDT, YNNKEL (reference sequence). The CDR3 totals 12 residues. The DNA of the CDR3 is TGTGCCAGCAGCCAAGATAGCCCGACCCAGTACTTC. Translated: CASSQDSPTQYF.

V and J are TRBV5-1 and TRBJ1-4, with 9 bases fitting TRBD1. The ends lost 4 bases at V and 10 bases at J; junction bases unmatched: 8. Germline V gene sequence: CDR1 SGHRS, CDR2 YFSETQ. CDR3 size: 14 residues. The CDR3 protein is CASSPGQGQGKLFF. The CDR3 DNA reads TGCGCCAGCAGCCCGGGACAGGGCCAGGGAAAACTGTTTTTT.

This chain joins TRBV2 and TRBJ1-5, with D maybe TRBD1 (6 bases). Looked up from germline, CDR1 is SNHLY and CDR2 is FYNNEI. V lost 3 bases to trimming and J lost 5 bases, with 11 bases between them. The CDR3 is 14 residues long. This chain's CDR3 is CASSDTGRHQPQHF. DNA for the CDR3: TGTGCCAGCAGTGACACAGGGAGACATCAGCCCCAGCATTTT.